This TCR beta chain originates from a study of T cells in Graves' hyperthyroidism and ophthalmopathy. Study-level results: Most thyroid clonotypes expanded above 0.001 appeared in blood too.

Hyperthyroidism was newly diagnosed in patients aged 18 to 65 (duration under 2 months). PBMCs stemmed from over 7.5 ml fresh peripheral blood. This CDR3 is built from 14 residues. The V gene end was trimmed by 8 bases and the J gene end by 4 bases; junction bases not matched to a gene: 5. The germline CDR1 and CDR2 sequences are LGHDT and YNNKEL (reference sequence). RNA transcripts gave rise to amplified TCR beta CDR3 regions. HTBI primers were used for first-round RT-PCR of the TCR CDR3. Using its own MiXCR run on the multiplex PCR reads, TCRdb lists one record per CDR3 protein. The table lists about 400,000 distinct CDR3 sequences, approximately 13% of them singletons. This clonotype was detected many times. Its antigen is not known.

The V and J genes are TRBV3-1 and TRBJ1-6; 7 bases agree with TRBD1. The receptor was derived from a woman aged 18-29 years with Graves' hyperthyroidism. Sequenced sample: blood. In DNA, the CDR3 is TGTGCCAGCCGGACAGGAAAATATAATTCACCCCTCCACTTT. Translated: CASRTGKYNSPLHF. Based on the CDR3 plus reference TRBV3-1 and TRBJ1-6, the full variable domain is DTAVSQTPKYLVTQMGNDKSIKCEQNLGHDTMYWYKQDSKKFLKIMFSYNNKELIINETVPNRFSPKSPDKAHLNLHINSLELGDSAVYFCASRTGKYNSPLHFGNGTRLTVT.